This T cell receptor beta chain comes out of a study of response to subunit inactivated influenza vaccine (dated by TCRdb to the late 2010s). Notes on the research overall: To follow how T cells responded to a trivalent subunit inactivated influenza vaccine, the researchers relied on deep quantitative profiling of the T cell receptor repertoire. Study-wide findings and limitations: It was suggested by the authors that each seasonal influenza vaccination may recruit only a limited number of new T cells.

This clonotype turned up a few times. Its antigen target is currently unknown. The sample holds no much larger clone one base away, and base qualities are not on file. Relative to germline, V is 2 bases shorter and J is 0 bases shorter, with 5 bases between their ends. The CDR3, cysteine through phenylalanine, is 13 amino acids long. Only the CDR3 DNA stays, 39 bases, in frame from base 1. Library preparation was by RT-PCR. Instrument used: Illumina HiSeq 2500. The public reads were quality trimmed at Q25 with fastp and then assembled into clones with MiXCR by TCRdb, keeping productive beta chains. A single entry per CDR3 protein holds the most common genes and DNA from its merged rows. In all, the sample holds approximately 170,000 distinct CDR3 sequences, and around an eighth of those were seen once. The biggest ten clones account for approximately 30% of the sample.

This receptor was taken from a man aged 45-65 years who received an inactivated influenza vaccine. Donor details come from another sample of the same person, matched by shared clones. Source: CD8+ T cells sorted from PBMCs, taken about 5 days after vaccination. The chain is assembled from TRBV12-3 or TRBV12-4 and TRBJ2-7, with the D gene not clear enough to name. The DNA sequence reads TGTGCCAGCAGTTTAAGACCCTCCTACGAGCAGTACTTC. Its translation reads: CASSLRPSYEQYF.